Following are 12 T cell receptor beta chains from one sample sequenced in a study of control samples from healthy donors and cancer patients. Method: immunoSEQ multiplex PCR; TCRdb's copy keeps in-frame clones and lacks some. This sample has roughly 150,000 clones; 93% occur once, and the top ten carry 2% to 2.5%. Input material: blood. The receptors were gathered from a man aged 45 to 65 in good health.

This chain uses TRBV20-1 with TRBJ2-3; no reliable D call. The CDR3 runs to 13 residues. Germline CDR1 is DFQATT and CDR2 is SNEGSKA (reference sequence). The V gene lost 6 bases and the J gene lost 4 bases, with 14 bases spanning the gap. CDR3 coding DNA: TGCAGTGCCAGTATAAGGAACTCAGATACGCAGTATTTT. This translates into CSASIRNSDTQYF.

This clone was seen only once. The chain has TRBV29-1 and TRBJ2-1; D is perhaps TRBD2 (6 bases). Germline V gene sequence: CDR1 SQVTM, CDR2 ANQGSEA. V was shortened by 5 bases and J by 0 bases, with 11 bases between the two germline ends. The CDR3 loop spans 14 amino acids. The CDR3 protein is CSVLAVSSYNEQFF. DNA for the CDR3: TGCAGCGTTTTAGCGGTGAGCTCCTACAATGAGCAGTTCTTC.

This clone was seen once. The V call is TRBV7-3, the J call TRBJ2-3; TRBD2 matches 10 bases. Unmatched junction bases numbered 4, after V lost 1 base and J lost 6 bases. Germline V gives CDR1 SGHTA, CDR2 FQGTGA. This CDR3 region has 15 residues. This CDR3 reads CASSLNLAGVDTQYF. DNA for the CDR3: TGTGCCAGCAGCTTAAATCTAGCGGGAGTGGATACGCAGTATTTT. Using reference TRBV7-3 and TRBJ2-3 for the parts outside the CDR3, the full variable domain is GAGVSQTPSNKVTEKGKYVELRCDPISGHTALYWYRQSLGQGPEFLIYFQGTGAADDSGLPNDRFFAVRPEGSVSTLKIQRTERGDSAVYLCASSLNLAGVDTQYFGPGTRLTVL.

The chain recombines TRBV10-3 with TRBJ2-7, with 9 bases fitting TRBD2. V shed 8 bases and J 2 bases; nucleotides not matched to a gene: 10. The germline V gene encodes CDR1 ENHRY and CDR2 SYGVKD. The CDR3 contains 15 residues. The CDR3 spells CAIGGREGFTYEQYF. As DNA, the CDR3 is TGTGCCATCGGGGGGCGGGAGGGTTTTACCTACGAGCAGTACTTC.

The V and J genes are TRBV7-6 and TRBJ2-5; TRBD1 or TRBD2 may be the D gene (5 bases each). Per germline, CDR1 SGHVS and CDR2 FNYEAQ. The CDR3 length is 13 residues. The ends were cut back, 3 bases at V and 5 bases at J, with 10 bases in the middle. This CDR3 reads CASSFRGVETQYF. The CDR3 DNA is TGTGCCAGCAGCTTTCGAGGGGTCGAGACCCAGTACTTC. The full variable domain, with the rest looked up from reference TRBV7-6 and TRBJ2-5, is GAGVSQSPRYKVTKRGQDVALRCDPISGHVSLYWYRQALGQGPEFLTYFNYEAQQDKSGLPNDRFSAERPEGSISTLTIQRTEQRDSAMYRCASSFRGVETQYFGPGTRLLVL.

The genes are TRBV9 and TRBJ1-2, with D perhaps TRBD1 (6 bases). Germline assignment: CDR1 SGDLS and CDR2 YYNGEE. With 0 bases removed from V and 4 bases from J, the gap between germline ends came to 10 bases. The CDR3 is made up of 14 amino acids. In nucleotides, the CDR3 is TGTGCCAGCAGCGTAGAATGGACAGCCTATGGCTACACCTTC. As protein: CASSVEWTAYGYTF.

V is TRBV5-6 and J is TRBJ1-6; D is uncertain. V lost 4 bases and J 2 bases, leaving 13 bases between the germline ends. CDR1 and CDR2 from the germline V gene are SGHDT and YYEEEE. The CDR3 consists of 16 residues. Here the CDR3 reads CASSPGLQPYNSPLHF. In DNA, the CDR3 is TGTGCCAGCAGCCCGGGCCTCCAGCCCTATAATTCACCCCTCCACTTT.

V is TRBV6-6 and J is TRBJ2-7; the D call may be TRBD1 or TRBD2 (6 bases each). The CDR3 loop spans 15 amino acids. CDR1 is MNHNY, CDR2 SVGAGI, per germline (reference sequence). Trimming removed 4 bases from V and 5 bases from J, with 18 bases in between. This CDR3 reads CASSLPKGGGDEQYF. In DNA, the CDR3 is TGTGCCAGCAGTTTACCCAAGGGGGGAGGCGACGAGCAGTACTTC.

This chain links TRBV7-9 with TRBJ1-5; TRBD1 might be the D (5 bases). Germline V CDR1 and CDR2: SEHNR, FQNEAQ (reference sequence). The CDR3 extends over 15 amino acids. Trimming removed 5 bases at V and 3 bases at J, with 14 bases between. The CDR3 bases are TGTGCCAGCAGCCTAAGCCAGGGCCCCAATCAGCCCCAGCATTTT. Translated, it gives CASSLSQGPNQPQHF.

The chain recombines TRBV19 with TRBJ1-1; D ambiguous. Germline loops: CDR1 LNHDA, CDR2 SQIVND (reference sequence). CDR3 length: 14 amino acids. The germline V and J ends were trimmed by 0 bases and 1 base, with 6 bases remaining between them. The CDR3 DNA reads TGTGCCAGTAGTATAGATCATTCGAACACTGAAGCTTTCTTT. It codes for CASSIDHSNTEAFF.

V gene TRBV5-1 combines with J gene TRBJ2-7, with 11 positions matching TRBD2. CDR1 and CDR2 from the germline V gene are SGHRS and YFSETQ. After removal of 0 bases from V and 0 bases from J, the junction contained 2 bases not matched to a gene. CDR3 size: 16 residues. Here the CDR3 DNA reads TGCGCCAGCAGCTTGGGACTAGCGGGGCTCTCCTACGAGCAGTACTTC. Amino acids: CASSLGLAGLSYEQYF.

The chain recombines TRBV10-3 with TRBJ1-1; D unresolved. CDR1 ENHRY and CDR2 SYGVKD come from the germline V gene. The CDR3 sequence is 15 residues long. Trimming cost V 0 bases and J 1 base, with 9 bases left between them. The CDR3, as DNA: TGTGCCATCAGTGAGTCGATGTCAGGGAACACTGAAGCTTTCTTT. Its protein product is CAISESMSGNTEAFF.